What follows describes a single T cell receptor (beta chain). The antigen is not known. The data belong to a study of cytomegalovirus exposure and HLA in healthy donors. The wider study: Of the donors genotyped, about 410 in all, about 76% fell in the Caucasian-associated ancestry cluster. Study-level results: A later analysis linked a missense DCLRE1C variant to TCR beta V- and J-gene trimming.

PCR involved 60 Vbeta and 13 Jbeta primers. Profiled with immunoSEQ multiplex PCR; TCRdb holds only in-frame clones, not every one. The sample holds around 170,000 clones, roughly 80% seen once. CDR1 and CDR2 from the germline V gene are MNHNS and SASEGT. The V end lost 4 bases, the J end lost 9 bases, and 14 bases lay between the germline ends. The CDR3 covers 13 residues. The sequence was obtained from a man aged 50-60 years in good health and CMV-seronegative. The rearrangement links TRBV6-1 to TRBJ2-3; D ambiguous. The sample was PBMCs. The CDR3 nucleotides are TGTGCCAGCAGTGCTACCACCCGCACGACGCAGTATTTT. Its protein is CASSATTRTTQYF.